This T cell receptor (beta chain) was retrieved from a study of blood T cell repertoires in COVID-19. Study in general: The samples span acute and convalescent COVID-19 from the United States, Italy and Spain. In each case, the material was cDNA or gDNA derived from T cells, B-cell-depleted T cells, or PBMCs.

CDR3 length: 16 residues. Trimming took 3 bases from V and 0 from J, leaving 11 bases between them. Germline CDR1 reads KGHSH; CDR2 reads LQKENI. Per the study methods: Using reference gene primer amplification, nucleated cell counts were estimated. The data were produced by immunoSEQ multiplex PCR, yet TCRdb's version contains in-frame clones alone and is incomplete. The V and J calls and the clone size are those of that table, but D and trimming were determined from the DNA. This sample has fewer than 300,000 clones, with approximately 84% found just once. Seattle's cohort entered during active infection and was followed longitudinally.

The sequencing input was peripheral blood. The chain employs TRBV18 and TRBJ2-2; D call uncertain. The receptor's source is a human donor with COVID-19, enrolled during active disease. The donor label of this sample is uncertain. The CDR3 loop is CASSPAAVANTGELFF. CDR3 DNA sequence: TGTGCCAGCTCACCTGCGGCTGTCGCGAACACCGGGGAGCTGTTTTTT.